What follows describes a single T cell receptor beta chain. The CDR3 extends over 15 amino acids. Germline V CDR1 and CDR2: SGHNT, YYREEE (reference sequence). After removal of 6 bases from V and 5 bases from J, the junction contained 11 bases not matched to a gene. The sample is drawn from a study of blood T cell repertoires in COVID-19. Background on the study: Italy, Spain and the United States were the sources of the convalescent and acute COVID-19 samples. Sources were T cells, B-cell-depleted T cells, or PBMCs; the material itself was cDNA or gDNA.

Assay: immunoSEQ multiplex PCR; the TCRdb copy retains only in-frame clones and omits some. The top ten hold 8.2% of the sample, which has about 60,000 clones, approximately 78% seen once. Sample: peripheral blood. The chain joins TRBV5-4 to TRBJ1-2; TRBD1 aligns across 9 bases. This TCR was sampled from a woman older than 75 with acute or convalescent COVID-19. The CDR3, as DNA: TGTGCCAGCATCCCGGATACAGGGGGCGGTTATGGCTACACCTTC. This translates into CASIPDTGGGYGYTF. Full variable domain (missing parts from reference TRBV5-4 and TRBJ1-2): ETGVTQSPTHLIKTRGQQVTLRCSSQSGHNTVSWYQQALGQGPQFIFQYYREEENGRGNFPPRFSGLQFPNYSSELNVNALELDDSALYLCASIPDTGGGYGYTFGSGTRLTVV.